This paragraph covers one T cell receptor beta chain sequence. The ends lost 4 bases at V and 6 bases at J; junction bases unmatched: 2. The CDR3 extends over 15 amino acids. Germline V CDR1 and CDR2: SGHTA, FQGNSA. Assay: immunoSEQ multiplex PCR; the TCRdb copy retains only in-frame clones and omits some. This sample yields approximately 190,000 clones, of which 65% to 85% are seen a single time; 4.5% to 6.5% belongs to the top ten. These data come from a study of blood T cell repertoires in COVID-19. This sequence originates from a woman younger than 45 with acute or convalescent COVID-19. Material: peripheral blood. The chain employs TRBV7-2 and TRBJ1-6; 11 nucleotides align to TRBD1. CDR3: CASSSGTGGNSPLHF. DNA for the CDR3: TGTGCCAGCAGCTCCGGGACAGGGGGTAATTCACCCCTCCACTTT. Based on the CDR3 plus reference TRBV7-2 and TRBJ1-6, the full variable domain is GAGVSQSPSNKVTEKGKDVELRCDPISGHTALYWYRQSLGQGLEFLIYFQGNSAPDKSGLPSDRFSAERTGGSVSTLTIQRTQQEDSAVYLCASSSGTGGNSPLHFGNGTRLTVT.